Listed below are T cell receptor beta chains from one sample, sequenced in a study of blood T cell repertoires in COVID-19. Sequencing used immunoSEQ multiplex PCR; TCRdb keeps in-frame clones, though not all of them. This table has around 100,000 clones, 70% to 90% appearing once. Input material: peripheral blood. Receptors were obtained from a man aged 45-60 years with active or convalescent COVID-19. The CDR3 runs from the conserved cysteine through the conserved F or W. A D gene is named only where the DNA matches it firmly. For some rows the clone size is stated as once, few or many, or as a class when expanded; others skip it.

TRBV4-1	NA	TRBJ1-5	NA	CASSIGQPGRETNQPQHF	TGCGCCAGCAGCATTGGACAGCCAGGACGGGAAACCAATCAGCCCCAGCATTTT
TRBV19	NA	TRBJ2-7	TRBD1	CASSKAGGYRGVVEQYF	TGTGCCAGTAGTAAAGCAGGGGGCTATAGAGGGGTCGTAGAGCAGTACTTC
TRBV7-3	NA	TRBJ2-7	NA	CASSAGDNSYEQYF	TGTGCCAGCAGCGCCGGGGACAACTCCTACGAGCAGTACTTC
TRBV21-1	NA	TRBJ1-3	NA	CASSKPGTGAENTIYF	TGTGCCAGCAGCAAGCCCGGGACAGGGGCAGAAAACACCATATATTTT
TRBV27	NA	TRBJ2-7	TRBD1	CASRRDRGPYEQYF	TGTGCCAGCAGACGGGACAGGGGACCCTACGAGCAGTACTTC
TRBV29-1	once	TRBJ2-1	NA	CSVIRQPLEQFF	TGCAGCGTTATAAGACAACCACTTGAGCAGTTCTTC
TRBV27	NA	TRBJ2-7	TRBD2	CASSLAGGSSYEQYF	TGTGCCAGCAGTTTAGCGGGAGGGAGCTCCTACGAGCAGTACTTC
TRBV7-3	NA	TRBJ1-2	TRBD1	CASSLGTGSGYTF	TGTGCCAGCAGCTTAGGGACAGGATCTGGCTACACCTTC
TRBV12-3/TRBV12-4	NA	TRBJ1-2	NA	CASSLLEGEGYTF	TGTGCCAGCAGTTTATTGGAGGGAGAGGGCTACACCTTC
TRBV19	NA	TRBJ1-5	TRBD1	CASSIDPGQLRSNQPQHF	TGTGCCAGTAGTATAGATCCGGGACAGCTTCGTAGCAATCAGCCCCAGCATTTT
TRBV19	NA	TRBJ2-5	NA	CASSIDKETTQETQYF	TGTGCCAGTAGTATAGATAAGGAGACTACACAAGAGACCCAGTACTTC
TRBV5-4	NA	TRBJ2-1	TRBD1	CASSPGQDGGTYQFF	TGTGCCAGCAGCCCGGGACAGGATGGTGGTACCTATCAGTTCTTC
TRBV7-3	once	TRBJ2-3	NA	CASSLFYTDTQYF	TGTGCCAGCAGCTTATTCTACACAGATACGCAGTATTTT
TRBV12-3/TRBV12-4	NA	TRBJ1-4	TRBD1	CASRATGNEKLFF	TGTGCCAGCAGGGCGACAGGGAACGAAAAACTGTTTTTT
TRBV5-4	NA	TRBJ2-7	TRBD2	CASSPGGINEQYF	TGTGCCAGCAGCCCGGGGGGAATTAACGAGCAGTACTTC
TRBV10-3	NA	TRBJ2-7	TRBD1	CAISESRTGGTYEQYF	TGTGCCATCAGTGAGTCGAGGACAGGGGGGACCTACGAGCAGTACTTC
TRBV3-1/TRBV3-2	NA	TRBJ2-5	TRBD1	CASSQAGTAARTQYF	TGTGCCAGCAGCCAAGCCGGGACAGCAGCTAGGACCCAGTACTTC
TRBV6-5	NA	TRBJ1-2	TRBD1	CASRLTGGFGYTF	TGTGCCAGCAGACTGACAGGGGGGTTTGGCTACACCTTC
TRBV3-1/TRBV3-2	NA	TRBJ1-3	NA	CASSPLSGNTIYF	TGTGCCAGCAGCCCCCTATCCGGAAACACCATATATTTT
TRBV11-3	NA	TRBJ2-6	TRBD2	CASRTSGSSGANVLTF	TGTGCCAGCCGGACTAGCGGGAGTTCTGGGGCCAACGTCCTGACTTTC
TRBV7-3	NA	TRBJ2-2	NA	CASSPLSGANTGELFF	TGTGCCAGCAGCCCCCTCTCGGGGGCGAACACCGGGGAGCTGTTTTTT
TRBV15	NA	TRBJ1-1	TRBD1	CATRVDRGPRGAEAFF	TGTGCCACCAGGGTAGACAGGGGACCCCGAGGGGCTGAAGCTTTCTTT
TRBV4-1	NA	TRBJ1-5	NA	CASSQGQGGSGAQHF	TGCGCCAGCAGCCAAGGCCAGGGAGGGTCAGGGGCCCAGCATTTT
TRBV29-1	NA	TRBJ1-2	NA	CSVDADGGDYGYTF	TGCAGCGTTGATGCCGACGGGGGTGACTATGGCTACACCTTC
TRBV2	NA	TRBJ1-3	NA	CASRGGAFSGNTIYF	TGTGCCAGCAGGGGGGGGGCCTTCTCTGGAAACACCATATATTTT
TRBV11-2	NA	TRBJ2-1	NA	CASSLVHYRAYEQFF	TGTGCCAGCAGCTTAGTTCACTATAGAGCTTATGAGCAGTTCTTC
TRBV14	NA	TRBJ1-2	NA	CASSHSPTTGLYGYTF	TGTGCCAGCAGCCACTCACCGACGACAGGTTTATATGGCTACACCTTC
TRBV6-5	NA	TRBJ2-7	TRBD2	CASSYSAGGRYEQYF	TGTGCCAGCAGTTACTCAGCGGGAGGCCGTTACGAGCAGTACTTC
TRBV6-4	NA	TRBJ2-2	NA	CASHPRLVRELFF	TGTGCCAGCCACCCCAGACTAGTGAGGGAGCTGTTTTTT
TRBV5-1	NA	TRBJ2-2	NA	CASSLLSTVAGELFF	TGCGCCAGCAGCTTACTTTCTACAGTTGCCGGGGAGCTGTTTTTT
TRBV19	NA	TRBJ1-1	TRBD1	CASSIWGTGAGTTEAFF	TGTGCCAGTAGTATATGGGGGACAGGGGCCGGAACCACTGAAGCTTTCTTT
TRBV20-1	NA	TRBJ2-7	NA	CSARSGHEQYF	TGCAGTGCTAGATCGGGTCACGAGCAGTACTTC
TRBV27	NA	TRBJ2-7	TRBD1	CASSAPGTGPEYEQYF	TGTGCCAGCAGCGCTCCCGGGACAGGGCCAGAGTACGAGCAGTACTTC
TRBV25-1	few	TRBJ2-4	TRBD2	CASSNPHGSGDIQYF	TGTGCCAGCAGCAACCCCCACGGTAGCGGGGACATTCAGTACTTC
TRBV4-1	NA	TRBJ2-3	TRBD2	CASSQDSGREVPDTQYF	TGCGCCAGCAGCCAAGATTCCGGGCGGGAGGTCCCAGATACGCAGTATTTT
TRBV7-6	NA	TRBJ2-3	TRBD2	CASSWQGLVTDTQYF	TGTGCCAGCAGCTGGCAGGGACTAGTGACAGATACGCAGTATTTT
TRBV5-1	few	TRBJ2-1	TRBD2	CASSLASGVDNEQFF	TGCGCCAGCAGCTTGGCTAGCGGGGTGGACAATGAGCAGTTCTTC